These 12 T cell receptor beta chains were all obtained from the same sample, sequenced in a study of shared clonotypes between healthy human individuals. TCRdb's copy holds only in-frame clones and misses some; the assay was immunoSEQ multiplex PCR. The sample carries more than 2,000,000 clones, 93% recorded once. The sample comprised naive CD4+ T cells from PBMCs. Subset: CD45RA+ positively selected. These receptors were obtained from a young man in good health. Some clones in this sample may be carry-over from other donors' samples.

The chain recombines TRBV14 with TRBJ2-1; weak D call: TRBD1 (6 bases). Germline V gene sequence: CDR1 SGHDN, CDR2 FVKESK. V was pared by 1 base and J by 3 bases, with 10 bases between. The CDR3 runs 15 residues. CDR3 region: CASSQGPGHYNEQFF. The DNA of the CDR3 is TGTGCCAGCAGCCAAGGACCGGGACACTACAATGAGCAGTTCTTC.

A remark on this clone: This specimen includes other DNA sequences encoding the same CDR3. V usage is TRBV5-1 and J usage is TRBJ2-7, with D possibly being TRBD1 (5 bases). The V gene lost 0 bases and the J gene lost 0 bases, with 10 bases spanning the gap. The CDR3 sequence is 15 residues long. CDR1 is SGHRS and CDR2 is YFSETQ in the germline V gene. The CDR3 DNA reads as TGCGCCAGCAGCTTGGGGGGCTCGAGCTCCTACGAGCAGTACTTC. This sequence encodes CASSLGGSSSYEQYF.

This clone occurred a few times. V is TRBV28 and J is TRBJ1-5, with 9 positions matching TRBD1. This CDR3 spans 13 amino acids. V gave up 9 bases and J gave up 5 bases; unmatched junction bases: 5. From germline, CDR1 is MDHEN and CDR2 SYDVKM. The CDR3 sequence: CASLTGGDQPQHF. The CDR3, as DNA: TGTGCCAGTCTAACAGGGGGCGATCAGCCCCAGCATTTT.

This clone was observed a handful of times. This chain links TRBV28 with TRBJ1-5; no clear D. Germline V gene data show CDR1 as MDHEN and CDR2 as SYDVKM. This CDR3 contains 14 residues. V lost 5 bases and J lost 6, with 14 bases in between. CDR3 residues: CASSPLAGFQPQHF. The CDR3, as DNA: TGTGCCAGCAGTCCCCTCGCGGGATTTCAGCCCCAGCATTTT.

Comment on this clone: Other DNA variants within this sample encode the same CDR3. The CDR3 region has the DNA TGTGCCAGCAGCCCGGGACTAGCGTATACCGGGGAGCTGTTTTTT. Protein product: CASSPGLAYTGELFF. The gene calls are TRBV7-3 and TRBJ2-2; TRBD2 agrees at 10 bases. This CDR3 comprises 15 residues. Germline CDR1 is SGHTA and CDR2 is FQGTGA. V was pared by 5 bases and J by 5 bases, with 5 bases of the junction left unmatched.

In this sample, this clone turned up once. The genes are TRBV28 and TRBJ1-1, with 11 bases aligning to TRBD1. Losses at the gene ends were 1 base for V and 4 bases for J; bases not matched to a gene: 5. This CDR3 is 16 amino acids long. Germline V lookup: CDR1 MDHEN, CDR2 SYDVKM. In DNA form, the CDR3 reads TGTGCCAGCAGTTTATTGGACAGGGGGCAGCTCACTGAAGCTTTCTTT. Protein sequence: CASSLLDRGQLTEAFF.

The rearrangement links TRBV7-3 to TRBJ2-3; possible D gene TRBD1, 6 bases. The V gene lost 5 bases and the J gene lost 11 bases, with 14 bases spanning the gap. In germline, CDR1 is SGHTA, CDR2 FQGTGA. This CDR3 has 12 amino acids. CDR3 amino acids: CASSAPGTRQYF. The CDR3, as DNA: TGTGCCAGCAGCGCTCCCGGGACACGGCAGTATTTT.

This chain links TRBV11-2 with TRBJ2-2; D unclear. The CDR3 extends over 13 amino acids. Deletions cut 5 bases from V and 1 base from J, with 5 bases between. Germline V CDR1 and CDR2: SGHAT, FQNNGV. The CDR3 bases are TGTGCCAGCAGCCCCAGGAACACCGGGGAGCTGTTTTTT. It codes for CASSPRNTGELFF.

The chain joins TRBV6-1 to TRBJ1-2; the D gene is possibly TRBD1 (5 bases). Germline V gene sequence: CDR1 MNHNS, CDR2 SASEGT. The V and J ends lost 7 bases and 4 bases respectively, with 16 bases between them. This CDR3 spans 14 amino acids. In DNA form, the CDR3 reads TGTGCCAGCATCCTCACGGTGGGGGGCTATGGCTACACCTTC. Its translation is CASILTVGGYGYTF.

This clone was detected only a few times. The V and J genes are TRBV14 and TRBJ2-1, with unresolved D. The germline CDR1 and CDR2 sequences are SGHDN and FVKESK. CDR3 size: 12 residues. V was cut by 3 bases and J by 6 bases, with 6 bases left in between. The CDR3 sequence is CASSHFFNEQFF. The CDR3 bases are TGTGCCAGCAGCCACTTCTTCAATGAGCAGTTCTTC.

The table lists this clone with a few counts. Other DNA sequences in the same sample also yield this CDR3. The chain employs TRBV28 and TRBJ1-5; D not certain. Trimming pared 3 bases from V and 6 bases from J, leaving 3 bases between. CDR1 and CDR2 (germline): MDHEN, SYDVKM. CDR3 length: 11 residues. The CDR3 reads CASSLSQPQHF. The CDR3 DNA is TGTGCCAGCAGTTTGAGTCAGCCCCAGCATTTT.

This clone was picked up one time. The chain has TRBV18 and TRBJ1-5; TRBD1 is a possible D gene (5 bases). V lost 5 bases and J 1 base, leaving 9 bases between the germline ends. Germline assignment: CDR1 KGHSH and CDR2 LQKENI. CDR3 length equals 14 residues. CDR3 residues: CASSTRDSNQPQHF. For the CDR3, the DNA is TGTGCCAGCTCAACTCGGGACAGCAATCAGCCCCAGCATTTT. Using reference TRBV18 and TRBJ1-5 for the parts outside the CDR3, the full variable domain is NAGVMQNPRHLVRRRGQEARLRCSPMKGHSHVYWYRQLPEEGLKFMVYLQKENIIDESGMPKERFSAEFPKEGPSILRIQQVVRGDSAAYFCASSTRDSNQPQHFGDGTRLSIL.